This TCR beta chain appears in the sequencing data of a study of T cell responses to AZD1222 COVID-19 vaccine. The study's findings and limits: Two doses of AZD1222 preceded a rise in Spike-specific TCR breadth and depth. Among AZD1222 vaccinees, only 5 or 6 were seropositive at baseline.

On this clone itself: Its target is not known.

TCRdb's table, derived via immunoSEQ multiplex PCR, lists solely in-frame clones and lacks some. The data show around 130,000 clones, about 89% seen once. Germline-derived CDR1 and CDR2 are SGHRS and YFSETQ. With 8 bases removed from V and 7 bases from J, the gap between germline ends came to 22 bases. CDR3 length: 14 residues. J is TRBJ2-7 and V is TRBV5-1; D possibly matches TRBD1 or TRBD2 (5 bases each). The material sequenced was peripheral blood, taken 28 days after the second dose of the MenACWY control vaccine. This receptor was taken from an adult who received the MenACWY meningococcal vaccine as a control. In DNA, the CDR3 is TGCGCCAGTTGGGGATCAGGGAGTCCAGGGGAGCAGTACTTC. Translated: CASWGSGSPGEQYF.